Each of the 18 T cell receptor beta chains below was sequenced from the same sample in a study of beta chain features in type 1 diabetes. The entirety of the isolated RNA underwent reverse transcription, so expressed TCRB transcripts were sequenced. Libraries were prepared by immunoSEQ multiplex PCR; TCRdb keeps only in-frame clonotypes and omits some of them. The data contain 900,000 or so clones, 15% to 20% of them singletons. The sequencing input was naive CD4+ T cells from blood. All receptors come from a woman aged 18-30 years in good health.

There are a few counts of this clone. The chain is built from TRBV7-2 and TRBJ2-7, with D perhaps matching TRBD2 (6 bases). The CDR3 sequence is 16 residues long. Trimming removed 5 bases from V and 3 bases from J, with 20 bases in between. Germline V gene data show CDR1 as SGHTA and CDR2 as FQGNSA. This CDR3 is CASSLGGEDPYYEQYF. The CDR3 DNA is TGTGCCAGCAGCCTGGGAGGCGAGGATCCCTACTACGAGCAGTACTTC.

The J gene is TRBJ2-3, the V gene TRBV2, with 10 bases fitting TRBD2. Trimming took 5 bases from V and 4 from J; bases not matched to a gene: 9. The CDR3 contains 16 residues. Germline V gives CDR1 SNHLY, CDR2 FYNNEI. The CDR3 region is CASSPGLAESSDTQYF. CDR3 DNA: TGTGCCAGCAGTCCAGGACTAGCGGAGTCCTCAGATACGCAGTATTTT.

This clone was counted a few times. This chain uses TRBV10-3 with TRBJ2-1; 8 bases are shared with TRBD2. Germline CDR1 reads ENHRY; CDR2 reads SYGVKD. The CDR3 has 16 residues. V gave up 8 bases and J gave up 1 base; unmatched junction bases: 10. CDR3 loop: CAIGTRREASYNEQFF. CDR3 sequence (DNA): TGTGCCATCGGGACTAGGCGGGAGGCTTCCTACAATGAGCAGTTCTTC.

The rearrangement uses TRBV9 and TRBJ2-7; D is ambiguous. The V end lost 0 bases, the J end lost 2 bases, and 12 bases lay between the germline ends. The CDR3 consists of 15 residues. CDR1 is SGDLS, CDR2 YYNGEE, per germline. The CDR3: CASSVGWRAPYEQYF. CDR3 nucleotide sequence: TGTGCCAGCAGCGTAGGTTGGAGAGCCCCCTACGAGCAGTACTTC.

The CDR3 DNA sequence: TGTGCCAGCAGCAAAGAAGGGGGGAATCAGCCCCAGCATTTT. Its translation: CASSKEGGNQPQHF. This chain links TRBV9 with TRBJ1-5; D might be TRBD1 (6 bases). This CDR3 region has 14 residues. Germline-derived CDR1 and CDR2 are SGDLS and YYNGEE. V was trimmed by 4 bases and J by 4 bases, leaving 12 bases between them.

The CDR3 coding sequence is TGTGCCAGCAGACGGACTAGCGGAAGCTCCTACAATGAGCAGTTCTTC. It translates to CASRRTSGSSYNEQFF. The J gene is TRBJ2-1, the V gene TRBV6-6; TRBD2 agrees at 10 bases. V trimming: 6 bases; J trimming: 0 bases; junction bases outside the gene matches: 5. CDR1 is MNHNY and CDR2 is SVGAGI in the germline V gene (reference sequence). The CDR3 has 16 residues.

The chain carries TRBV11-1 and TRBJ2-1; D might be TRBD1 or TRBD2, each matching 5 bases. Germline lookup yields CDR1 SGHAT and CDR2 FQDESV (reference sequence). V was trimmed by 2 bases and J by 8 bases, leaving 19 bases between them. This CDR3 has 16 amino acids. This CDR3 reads CASSLLFGAVPYEQFF. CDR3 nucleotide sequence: TGTGCCAGCAGCTTACTCTTCGGGGCCGTCCCCTATGAGCAGTTCTTC.

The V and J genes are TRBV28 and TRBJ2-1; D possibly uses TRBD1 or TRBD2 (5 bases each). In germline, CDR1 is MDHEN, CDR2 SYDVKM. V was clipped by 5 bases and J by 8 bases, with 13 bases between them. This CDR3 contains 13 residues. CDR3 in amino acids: CASSAGTTDEQFF. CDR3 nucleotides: TGTGCCAGCAGTGCCGGGACGACCGATGAGCAGTTCTTC.

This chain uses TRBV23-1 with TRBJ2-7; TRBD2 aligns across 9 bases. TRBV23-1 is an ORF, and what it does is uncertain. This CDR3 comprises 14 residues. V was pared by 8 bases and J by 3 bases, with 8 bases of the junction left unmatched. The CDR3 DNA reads TGCGCCAGCGCCTTTAGCGGGGGAAACTACGAGCAGTACTTC. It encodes CASAFSGGNYEQYF.

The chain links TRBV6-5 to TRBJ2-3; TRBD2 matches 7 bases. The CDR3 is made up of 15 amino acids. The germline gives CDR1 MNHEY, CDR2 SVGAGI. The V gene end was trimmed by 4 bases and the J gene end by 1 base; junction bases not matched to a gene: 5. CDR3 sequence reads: CASSFREARTDTQYF. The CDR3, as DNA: TGTGCCAGCAGTTTTCGGGAGGCCCGCACAGATACGCAGTATTTT.

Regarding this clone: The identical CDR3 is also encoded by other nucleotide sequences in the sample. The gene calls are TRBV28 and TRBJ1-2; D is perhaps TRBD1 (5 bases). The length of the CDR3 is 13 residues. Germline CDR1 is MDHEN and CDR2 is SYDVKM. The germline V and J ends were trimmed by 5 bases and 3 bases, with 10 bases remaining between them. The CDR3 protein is CASSLGLDYGYTF. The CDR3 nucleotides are TGTGCCAGCAGTCTGGGACTTGACTATGGCTACACCTTC.

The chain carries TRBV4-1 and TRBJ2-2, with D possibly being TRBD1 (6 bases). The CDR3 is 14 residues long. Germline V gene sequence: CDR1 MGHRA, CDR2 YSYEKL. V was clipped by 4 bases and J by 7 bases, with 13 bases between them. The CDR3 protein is CASSPHRVDGELFF. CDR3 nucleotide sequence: TGCGCCAGCAGCCCACACAGGGTTGACGGGGAGCTGTTTTTT.

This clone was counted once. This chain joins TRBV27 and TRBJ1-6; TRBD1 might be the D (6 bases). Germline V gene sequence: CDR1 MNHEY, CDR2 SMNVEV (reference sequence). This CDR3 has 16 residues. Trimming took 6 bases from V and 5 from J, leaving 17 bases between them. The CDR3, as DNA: TGTGCCAGCAGCTTGACAGGAACTATTCATAATTCACCCCTCCACTTT. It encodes CASSLTGTIHNSPLHF.

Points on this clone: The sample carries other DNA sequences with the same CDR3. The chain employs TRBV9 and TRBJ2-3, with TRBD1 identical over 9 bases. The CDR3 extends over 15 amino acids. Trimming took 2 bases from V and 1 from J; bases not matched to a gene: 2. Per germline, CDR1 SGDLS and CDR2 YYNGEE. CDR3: CASSVRQGGTDTQYF. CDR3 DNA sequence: TGTGCCAGCAGCGTCCGACAGGGGGGCACAGATACGCAGTATTTT. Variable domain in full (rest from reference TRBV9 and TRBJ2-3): DSGVTQTPKHLITATGQRVTLRCSPRSGDLSVYWYQQSLDQGLQFLIQYYNGEERAKGNILERFSAQQFPDLHSELNLSSLELGDSALYFCASSVRQGGTDTQYFGPGTRLTVL.

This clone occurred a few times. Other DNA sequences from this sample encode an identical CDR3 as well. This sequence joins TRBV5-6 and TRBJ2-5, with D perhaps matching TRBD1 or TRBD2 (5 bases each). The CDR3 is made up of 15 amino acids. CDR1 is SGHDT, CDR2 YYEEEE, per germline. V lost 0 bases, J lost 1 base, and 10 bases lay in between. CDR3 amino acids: CASSLVGRSQETQYF. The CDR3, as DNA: TGTGCCAGCAGCTTGGTGGGACGGAGCCAAGAGACCCAGTACTTC. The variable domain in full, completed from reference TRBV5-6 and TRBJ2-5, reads DAGVTQSPTHLIKTRGQQVTLRCSPKSGHDTVSWYQQALGQGPQFIFQYYEEEERQRGNFPDRFSGHQFPNYSSELNVNALLLGDSALYLCASSLVGRSQETQYFGPGTRLLVL.

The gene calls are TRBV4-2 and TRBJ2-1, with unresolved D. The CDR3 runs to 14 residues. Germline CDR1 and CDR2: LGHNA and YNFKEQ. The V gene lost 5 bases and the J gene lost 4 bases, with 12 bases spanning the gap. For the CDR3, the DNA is TGTGCCAGCAGCTTAGACCCGAGTTACAATGAGCAGTTCTTC. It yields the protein CASSLDPSYNEQFF.

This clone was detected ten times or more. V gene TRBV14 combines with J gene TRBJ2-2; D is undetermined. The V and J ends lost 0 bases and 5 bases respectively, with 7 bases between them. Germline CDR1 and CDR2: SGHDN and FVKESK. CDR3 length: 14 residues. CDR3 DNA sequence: TGTGCCAGCAGCCAAGATTGGGCTACCGGGGAGCTGTTTTTT. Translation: CASSQDWATGELFF.

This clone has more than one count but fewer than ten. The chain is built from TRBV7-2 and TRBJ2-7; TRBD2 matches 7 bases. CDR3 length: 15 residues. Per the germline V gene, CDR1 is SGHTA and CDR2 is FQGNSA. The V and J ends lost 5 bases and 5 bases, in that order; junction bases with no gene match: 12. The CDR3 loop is CASSPVGGRLHEQYF. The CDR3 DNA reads TGTGCCAGCAGCCCTGTAGGCGGGAGACTCCACGAGCAGTACTTC.